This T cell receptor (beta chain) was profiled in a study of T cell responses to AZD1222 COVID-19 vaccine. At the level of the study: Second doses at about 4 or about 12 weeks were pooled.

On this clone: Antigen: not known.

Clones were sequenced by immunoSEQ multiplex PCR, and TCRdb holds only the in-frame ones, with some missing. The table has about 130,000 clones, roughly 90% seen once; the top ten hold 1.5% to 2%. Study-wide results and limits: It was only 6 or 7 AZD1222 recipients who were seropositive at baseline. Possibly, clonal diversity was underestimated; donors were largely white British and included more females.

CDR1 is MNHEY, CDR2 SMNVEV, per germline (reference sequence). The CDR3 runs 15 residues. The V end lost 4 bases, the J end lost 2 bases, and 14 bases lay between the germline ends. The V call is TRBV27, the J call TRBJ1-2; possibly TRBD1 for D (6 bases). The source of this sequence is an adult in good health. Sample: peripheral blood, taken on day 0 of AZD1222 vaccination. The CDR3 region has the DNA TGTGCCAGCAGTTCGGGGGACAAAGCGAACTATGGCTACACCTTC. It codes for CASSSGDKANYGYTF.